The text below deals with one T cell receptor (beta chain). Germline V gene data show CDR1 as SNHLY and CDR2 as FYNNEI. The CDR3 is 13 amino acids. V was shortened by 6 bases and J by 1 base, with 9 bases between the two germline ends. This specimen belongs to a study of cytomegalovirus exposure and HLA in healthy donors. Vbeta (60) and Jbeta (13) primers were used in the PCR. Clones were read by immunoSEQ multiplex PCR, and TCRdb kept only the in-frame ones, dropping some. Here the sample table reports roughly 120,000 clones. The rearrangement links TRBV2 to TRBJ1-1; D ambiguous. Material for sequencing was PBMCs. The source of this sequence is a man aged 18 to 30 in good health and CMV-seronegative. As DNA, the CDR3 is TGTGCCAGCAGGGTACGGGGGAACACTGAAGCTTTCTTT. Protein product: CASRVRGNTEAFF.